The 12 T cell receptor beta chains below all came from one sample that was sequenced in a study of blood T cell repertoires in COVID-19. The table came from immunoSEQ multiplex PCR; TCRdb's copy has only in-frame clones and leaves some out. The repertoire holds about 160,000 clones, with 92% as singletons. The sequenced material came from peripheral blood. Source of these receptors: a man aged 30-40 years with COVID-19, enrolled during active disease.

V gene TRBV13 combines with J gene TRBJ2-6; no firm D call. Germline V gene sequence: CDR1 PRHDT, CDR2 FYEKMQ (reference sequence). The CDR3 loop spans 17 amino acids. The germline V and J ends were trimmed by 3 bases and 0 bases, with 12 bases remaining between them. The CDR3 DNA reads TGTGCCAGCAGCTTTTCTCCCTCCAGCTCTGGGGCCAACGTCCTGACTTTC. This gives the protein CASSFSPSSSGANVLTF.

The V and J genes are TRBV28 and TRBJ2-1; 9 nucleotides match TRBD2. J lost 0 bases, V lost 4 bases, and 7 bases had no gene match. The CDR3 loop spans 17 amino acids. Germline V lookup: CDR1 MDHEN, CDR2 SYDVKM. In nucleotides, the CDR3 is TGTGCCAGCAGTTCCCCGCTAGCGGGATCCTCCTACAATGAGCAGTTCTTC. Its translation: CASSSPLAGSSYNEQFF. Combining the CDR3 with reference TRBV28 and TRBJ2-1 gives the whole variable domain DVKVTQSSRYLVKRTGEKVFLECVQDMDHENMFWYRQDPGLGLRLIYFSYDVKMKEKGDIPEGYSVSREKKERFSLILESASTNQTSMYLCASSSPLAGSSYNEQFFGPGTRLTVL.

CDR3 nucleotide sequence: TGTGCCAGCAGCTTGGTCGTGGGGGCGAGGAATGAGCAGTTCTTC. This sequence encodes CASSLVVGARNEQFF. The rearrangement joins TRBV5-4 to TRBJ2-1, with D possibly being TRBD1 (6 bases). This CDR3 has 15 residues. Germline V CDR1 and CDR2: SGHNT, YYREEE (reference sequence). V was trimmed by 0 bases and J by 7 bases, leaving 14 bases between them.

This chain joins TRBV5-6 and TRBJ1-1; weak D call: TRBD1 (5 bases). The germline V and J ends were trimmed by 6 bases and 0 bases, with 18 bases remaining between them. Looked up from germline, CDR1 is SGHDT and CDR2 is YYEEEE. The CDR3 consists of 16 residues. The CDR3 DNA reads as TGTGCCAGCATTATCCAATGGCAGGGAATGAACACTGAAGCTTTCTTT. It translates to CASIIQWQGMNTEAFF.

This chain links TRBV19 with TRBJ2-3; tentative D call: TRBD2 (6 bases). The CDR3 contains 15 residues. V lost 1 base and J 4 bases, leaving 12 bases between the germline ends. The V gene's germline CDR1 is LNHDA and CDR2 SQIVND (reference sequence). The CDR3 coding sequence is TGTGCCAGTAGTATAGGGGGCGGGGCGGCAGATACGCAGTATTTT. This codes for CASSIGGGAADTQYF.

The genes are TRBV21-1 and TRBJ1-1; the table's TRBD1 call for D was not verified on the DNA. TRBV21-1 is given as a pseudogene. This CDR3 spans 15 amino acids. The CDR3 region is CASSRLDRGPTEAFF. As DNA, the CDR3 is TGTGCCAGCAGCCGCCTTGACAGGGGGCCCACTGAAGCTTTCTTT.

As DNA, the CDR3 is TGCGCCAGCAGCCAAGGTGTTGTCGGGTTGGGCAATCAGCCCCAGCATTTT. Translated: CASSQGVVGLGNQPQHF. V and J are TRBV4-3 and TRBJ1-5; unclear D gene. There are 17 residues in the CDR3. V was pared by 1 base and J by 2 bases, with 15 bases between. CDR1 LGHNA and CDR2 YSLEER come from the germline V gene.

The chain employs TRBV29-1 and TRBJ1-1; D remains ambiguous. The ends were cut back, 4 bases at V and 0 bases at J, with 9 bases in the middle. The CDR3 is 13 amino acids. Germline assignment: CDR1 SQVTM and CDR2 ANQGSEA. CDR3 region: CSVGGGMNTEAFF. The CDR3 coding sequence is TGCAGCGTTGGGGGAGGTATGAACACTGAAGCTTTCTTT.

Points on this clone: The sample has other DNA sequences that encode this CDR3 too. The chain employs TRBV7-2 and TRBJ2-2, with 8 bases aligning to TRBD1. The ends lost 5 bases at V and 3 bases at J; junction bases unmatched: 11. Germline V gene lookup returns CDR1 SGHTA and CDR2 FQGNSA. The CDR3 extends over 17 amino acids. The CDR3, as DNA: TGTGCCAGCAGCCTACAACCCGGGACAGGTTACACCGGGGAGCTGTTTTTT. Translated: CASSLQPGTGYTGELFF.

V and J are TRBV11-2 and TRBJ1-1; D is possibly TRBD1 (6 bases). The V end lost 6 bases, the J end lost 6 bases, and 17 bases lay between the germline ends. In germline, CDR1 is SGHAT, CDR2 FQNNGV. CDR3 length: 14 residues. In DNA form, the CDR3 reads TGTGCCAGCAGTCCCGATACAGGGCAGTCTGAAGCTTTCTTT. Protein sequence: CASSPDTGQSEAFF.

V gene TRBV3-1 (or the pseudogene TRBV3-2) combines with J gene TRBJ1-1; 7 nucleotides line up with TRBD1. Germline values: CDR1 LGHDT, CDR2 YNNKEL (reference sequence). The CDR3 runs to 14 residues. The ends lost 1 base at V and 5 bases at J; junction bases unmatched: 4. The CDR3 sequence: CASSQGDSRTEAFF. CDR3 coding DNA: TGTGCCAGCAGCCAAGGGGACAGTCGGACTGAAGCTTTCTTT.

The chain has TRBV7-9 and TRBJ2-7; tentatively, D is TRBD2 (6 bases). V shed 0 bases and J shed 3 bases, with 12 bases lying between them. CDR3 length: 15 amino acids. The germline CDR1 and CDR2 sequences are SEHNR and FQNEAQ (reference sequence). CDR3 bases: TGTGCCAGCAGCTTAGCGGGCGGGACCTTCTACGAGCAGTACTTC. This gives the protein CASSLAGGTFYEQYF. The complete variable domain, with remaining parts taken from reference TRBV7-9 and TRBJ2-7, reads DTGVSQNPRHKITKRGQNVTFRCDPISEHNRLYWYRQTLGQGPEFLTYFQNEAQLEKSRLLSDRFSAERPKGSFSTLEIQRTEQGDSAMYLCASSLAGGTFYEQYFGPGTRLTVT.